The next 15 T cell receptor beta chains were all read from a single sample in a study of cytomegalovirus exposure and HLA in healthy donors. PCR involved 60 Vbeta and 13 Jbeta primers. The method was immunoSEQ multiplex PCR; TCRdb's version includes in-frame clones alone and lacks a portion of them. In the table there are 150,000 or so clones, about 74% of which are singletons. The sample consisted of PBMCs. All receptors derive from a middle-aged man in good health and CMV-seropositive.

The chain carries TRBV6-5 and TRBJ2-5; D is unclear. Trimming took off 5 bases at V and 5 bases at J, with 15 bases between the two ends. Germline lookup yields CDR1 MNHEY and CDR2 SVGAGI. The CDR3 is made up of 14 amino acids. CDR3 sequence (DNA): TGTGCCAGCAGTCTCGTTGGAGTTGGCGAGACCCAGTACTTC. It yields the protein CASSLVGVGETQYF.

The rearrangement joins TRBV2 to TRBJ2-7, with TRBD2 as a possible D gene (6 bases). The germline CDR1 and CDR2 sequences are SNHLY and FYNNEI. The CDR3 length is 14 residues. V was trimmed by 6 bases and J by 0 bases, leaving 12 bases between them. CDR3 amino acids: CASRGGSGSYEQYF. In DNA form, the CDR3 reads TGTGCCAGCAGAGGTGGTAGCGGCTCCTACGAGCAGTACTTC. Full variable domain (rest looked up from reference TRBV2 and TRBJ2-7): EPEVTQTPSHQVTQMGQEVILRCVPISNHLYFYWYRQILGQKVEFLVSFYNNEISEKSEIFDDQFSVERPDGSNFTLKIRSTKLEDSAMYFCASRGGSGSYEQYFGPGTRLTVT.

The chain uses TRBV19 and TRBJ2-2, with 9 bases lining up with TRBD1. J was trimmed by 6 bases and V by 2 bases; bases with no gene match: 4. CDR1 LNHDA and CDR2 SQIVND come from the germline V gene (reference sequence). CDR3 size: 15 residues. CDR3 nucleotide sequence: TGTGCCAGTAGTATATACAGGGGGCTGGCCGGGGAGCTGTTTTTT. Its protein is CASSIYRGLAGELFF.

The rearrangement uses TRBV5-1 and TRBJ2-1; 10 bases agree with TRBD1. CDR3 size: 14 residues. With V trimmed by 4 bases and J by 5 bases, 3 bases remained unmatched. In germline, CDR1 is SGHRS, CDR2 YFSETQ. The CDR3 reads CASSPGQGNNEQFF. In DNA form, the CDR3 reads TGCGCCAGCAGCCCGGGACAGGGGAACAATGAGCAGTTCTTC.

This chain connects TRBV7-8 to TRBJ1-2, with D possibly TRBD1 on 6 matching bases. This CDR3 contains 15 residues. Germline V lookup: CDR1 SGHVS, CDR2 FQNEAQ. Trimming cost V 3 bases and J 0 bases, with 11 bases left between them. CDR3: CASSLKGVSNYGYTF. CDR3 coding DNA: TGTGCCAGCAGCTTGAAGGGGGTCTCTAACTATGGCTACACCTTC.

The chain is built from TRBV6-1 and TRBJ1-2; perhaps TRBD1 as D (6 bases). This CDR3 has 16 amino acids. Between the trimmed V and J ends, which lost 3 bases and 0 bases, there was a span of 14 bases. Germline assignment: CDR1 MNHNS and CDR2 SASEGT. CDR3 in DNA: TGTGCCAGCAGTGATCGGGGGGGCCAGTCTAACTATGGCTACACCTTC. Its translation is CASSDRGGQSNYGYTF.

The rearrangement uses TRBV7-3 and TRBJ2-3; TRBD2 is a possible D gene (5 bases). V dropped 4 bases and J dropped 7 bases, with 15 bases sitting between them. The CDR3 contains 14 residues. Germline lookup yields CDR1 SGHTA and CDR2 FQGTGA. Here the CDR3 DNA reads TGTGCCAGCAGCTCCCCGGAAGGGAGTAATACGCAGTATTTT. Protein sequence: CASSSPEGSNTQYF.

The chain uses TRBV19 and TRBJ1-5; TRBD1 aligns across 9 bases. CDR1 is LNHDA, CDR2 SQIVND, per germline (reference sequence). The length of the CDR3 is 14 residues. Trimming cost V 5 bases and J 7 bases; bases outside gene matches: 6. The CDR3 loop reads CASSEQGAEQPQHF. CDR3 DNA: TGTGCCAGTAGTGAACAGGGGGCAGAGCAGCCCCAGCATTTT.

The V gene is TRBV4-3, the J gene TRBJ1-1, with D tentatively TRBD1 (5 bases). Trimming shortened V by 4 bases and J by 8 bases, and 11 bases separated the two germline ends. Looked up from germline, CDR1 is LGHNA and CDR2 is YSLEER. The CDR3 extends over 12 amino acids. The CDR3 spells CASSRKPGEAFF. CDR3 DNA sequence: TGCGCCAGCAGCCGCAAACCAGGGGAAGCTTTCTTT.

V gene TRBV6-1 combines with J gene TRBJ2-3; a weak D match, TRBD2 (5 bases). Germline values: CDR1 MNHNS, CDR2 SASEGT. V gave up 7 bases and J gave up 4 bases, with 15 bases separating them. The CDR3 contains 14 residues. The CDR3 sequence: CASTSRPGADTQYF. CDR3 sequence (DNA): TGTGCCAGCACCTCCCGGCCCGGGGCAGATACGCAGTATTTT.

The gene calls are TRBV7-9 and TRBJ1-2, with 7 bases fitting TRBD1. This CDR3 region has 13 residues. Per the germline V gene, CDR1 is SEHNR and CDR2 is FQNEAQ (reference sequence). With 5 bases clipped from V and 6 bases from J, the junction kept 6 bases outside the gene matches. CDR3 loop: CASSLQGDDGYTF. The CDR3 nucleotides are TGTGCCAGCAGCCTTCAGGGGGATGATGGCTACACCTTC.

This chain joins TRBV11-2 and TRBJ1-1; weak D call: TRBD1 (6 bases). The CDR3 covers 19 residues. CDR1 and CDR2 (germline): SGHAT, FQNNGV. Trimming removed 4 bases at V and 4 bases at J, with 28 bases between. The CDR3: CASSSFFKGVGKSATEAFF. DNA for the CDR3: TGTGCCAGCAGCTCGTTCTTTAAGGGGGTAGGTAAATCGGCCACTGAAGCTTTCTTT.

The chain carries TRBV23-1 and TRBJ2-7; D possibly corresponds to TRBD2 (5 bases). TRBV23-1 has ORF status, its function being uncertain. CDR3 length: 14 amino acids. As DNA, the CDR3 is TGCACCACCAGCCCCGGGAAGCCCTCCTACGAGCAGTACTTC. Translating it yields CTTSPGKPSYEQYF.

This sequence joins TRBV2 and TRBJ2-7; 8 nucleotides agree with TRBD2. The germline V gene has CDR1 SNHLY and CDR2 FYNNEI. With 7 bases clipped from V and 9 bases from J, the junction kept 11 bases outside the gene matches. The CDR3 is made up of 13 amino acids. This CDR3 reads CASKRREGLRQYF. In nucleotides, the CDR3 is TGTGCCAGCAAGCGCCGGGAGGGCCTTAGGCAGTACTTC.

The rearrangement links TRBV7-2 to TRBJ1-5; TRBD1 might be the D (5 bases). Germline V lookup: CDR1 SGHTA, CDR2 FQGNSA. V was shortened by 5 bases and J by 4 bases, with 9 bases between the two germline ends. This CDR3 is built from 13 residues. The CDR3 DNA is TGTGCCAGCAGCCCAGACAGAAATCAGCCCCAGCATTTT. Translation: CASSPDRNQPQHF.